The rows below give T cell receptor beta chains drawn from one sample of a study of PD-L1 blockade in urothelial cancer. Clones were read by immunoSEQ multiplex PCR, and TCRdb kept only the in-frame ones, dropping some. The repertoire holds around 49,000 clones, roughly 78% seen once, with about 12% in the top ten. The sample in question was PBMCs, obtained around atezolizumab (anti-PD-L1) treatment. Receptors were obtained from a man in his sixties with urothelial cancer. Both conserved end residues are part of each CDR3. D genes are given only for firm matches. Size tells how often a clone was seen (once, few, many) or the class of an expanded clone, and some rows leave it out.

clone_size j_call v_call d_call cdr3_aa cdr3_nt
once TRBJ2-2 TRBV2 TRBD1 CASSERQGGAGELFF TGTGCCAGCAGTGAACGACAGGGGGGGGCCGGGGAGCTGTTTTTT
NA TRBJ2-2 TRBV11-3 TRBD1 CASSGAQGANGELFF TGTGCCAGCAGCGGGGCACAGGGGGCTAACGGGGAGCTGTTTTTT
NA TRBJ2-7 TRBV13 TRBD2 CASSSLGLAGRYEQYF TGTGCCAGCAGCTCTTTGGGACTAGCGGGACGCTACGAGCAGTACTTC
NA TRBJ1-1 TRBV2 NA CASRGESIAFF TGTGCCAGCCGTGGGGAGAGTATAGCTTTCTTT
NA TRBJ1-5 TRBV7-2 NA CASSHRGYNQPQHF TGTGCCAGCAGCCACCGAGGATACAATCAGCCCCAGCATTTT
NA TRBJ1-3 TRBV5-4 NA CASSSFREADGNTIYF TGTGCCAGCAGCTCGTTCAGGGAGGCGGACGGAAACACCATATATTTT
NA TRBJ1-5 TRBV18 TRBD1 CASCQGQNQPQHF TGTGCCAGCTGCCAGGGACAGAATCAGCCCCAGCATTTT
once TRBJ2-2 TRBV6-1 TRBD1 CASTSGGKAGELFF TGTGCCAGCACGTCAGGGGGCAAGGCCGGGGAGCTGTTTTTT
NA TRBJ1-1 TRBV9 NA CASSAGGPMNTEAFF TGTGCCAGCAGCGCGGGCGGGCCCATGAACACTGAAGCTTTCTTT
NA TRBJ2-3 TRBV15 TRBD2 CATSKLAGGTDTQYF TGTGCCACCAGCAAACTAGCGGGGGGCACAGATACGCAGTATTTT
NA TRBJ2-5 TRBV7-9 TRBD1 CASSHDRGRETQYF TGTGCCAGCAGCCATGACAGGGGTAGGGAGACCCAGTACTTC
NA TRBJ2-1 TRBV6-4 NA CASSDSGRPYNEQFF TGTGCCAGCAGTGACTCTGGCAGGCCCTACAATGAGCAGTTCTTC
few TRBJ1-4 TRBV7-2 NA CASSPGQLSNEKLFF TGTGCCAGCAGCCCCGGACAGCTATCTAATGAAAAACTGTTTTTT
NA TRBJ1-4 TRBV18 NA CASSLSKANEKLFF TGTGCCAGCTCACTTTCTAAAGCTAATGAAAAACTGTTTTTT
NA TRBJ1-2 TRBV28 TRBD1 CASTKGTQGAKVYGYTF TGTGCCAGCACCAAAGGCACACAGGGGGCAAAGGTCTATGGCTACACCTTC
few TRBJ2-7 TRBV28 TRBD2 CASGTSPSYEQYF TGTGCCAGCGGGACTAGTCCCTCCTACGAGCAGTACTTC
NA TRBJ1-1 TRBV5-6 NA CASSLGFRTNTEAFF TGTGCCAGCAGCTTGGGATTCAGAACGAACACTGAAGCTTTCTTT
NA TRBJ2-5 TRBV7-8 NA CASSSSGIETQYF TGTGCCAGCAGCTCCTCAGGGATCGAGACCCAGTACTTC
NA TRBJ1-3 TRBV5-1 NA CASSLGGLSSGNTIYF TGCGCCAGCAGCTTGGGGGGCCTCTCCTCTGGAAACACCATATATTTT
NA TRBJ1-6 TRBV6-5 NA CASSSARGPNSPLHF TGTGCCAGCAGTTCGGCACGCGGGCCTAATTCACCCCTCCACTTT
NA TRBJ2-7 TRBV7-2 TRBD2 CASSPRAGVGEQYF TGTGCCAGCAGCCCGAGAGCGGGAGTGGGGGAGCAGTACTTC
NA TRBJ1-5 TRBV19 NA CASSIGPGMQPQHF TGTGCCAGTAGTATCGGTCCAGGGATGCAGCCCCAGCATTTT
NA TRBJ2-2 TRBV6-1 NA CASSEQSQNTGELFF TGTGCCAGCAGTGAACAATCACAGAACACCGGGGAGCTGTTTTTT
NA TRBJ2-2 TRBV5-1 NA CASSLYSGVNPRTGELFF TGCGCCAGCAGCTTGTATTCAGGCGTCAATCCACGCACCGGGGAGCTGTTTTTT
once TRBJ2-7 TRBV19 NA CASSIARREGISYEQYF TGTGCCAGTAGTATAGCCCGACGGGAAGGGATCTCCTACGAGCAGTACTTC
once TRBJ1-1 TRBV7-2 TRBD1 CASSLVGQGFSFF TGTGCCAGCAGCTTAGTGGGACAGGGATTCAGCTTTTTT
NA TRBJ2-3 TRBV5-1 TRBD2 CASSTSGTRGDTQYF TGCGCCAGCAGCACCTCCGGGACTAGGGGGGATACGCAGTATTTT
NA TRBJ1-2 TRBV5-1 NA CASSLVGAASYGYTF TGCGCCAGCAGCTTGGTGGGGGCCGCCAGCTATGGCTACACCTTC
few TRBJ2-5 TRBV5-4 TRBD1 CASSLDGTGQETQYF TGTGCCAGCAGCTTGGACGGGACAGGGCAAGAGACCCAGTACTTC
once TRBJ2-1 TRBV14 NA CASSPEWASDYNEQFF TGTGCCAGCAGCCCCGAATGGGCTAGCGACTACAATGAGCAGTTCTTC
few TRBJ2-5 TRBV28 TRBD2 CASLGGSETQYF TGTGCCAGCCTGGGGGGGTCAGAGACCCAGTACTTC
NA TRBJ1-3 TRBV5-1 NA CASSLNTGRSGNTIYF TGCGCCAGCAGCTTGAATACAGGGCGCAGTGGAAACACCATATATTTT
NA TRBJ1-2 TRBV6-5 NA CASTHGSNYGYTF TGTGCCAGCACCCACGGGTCCAACTATGGCTACACCTTC
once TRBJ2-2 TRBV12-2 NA CASRLAPHPGGSTGELFF TGTGCAAGTCGCTTAGCCCCCCACCCAGGGGGGAGCACCGGGGAGCTGTTTTTT
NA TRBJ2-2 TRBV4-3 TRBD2 CASSQRTSGRRSTGELFF TGCGCCAGCAGCCAACGGACTAGCGGGAGGCGTAGCACCGGGGAGCTGTTTTTT
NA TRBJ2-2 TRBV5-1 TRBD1 CASSLRQGTGELFF TGCGCCAGCAGCCTAAGACAGGGCACCGGGGAGCTGTTTTTT
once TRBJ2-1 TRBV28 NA CASSFSRGRLYNEQFF TGTGCCAGCAGTTTTTCCAGAGGGCGCCTCTACAATGAGCAGTTCTTC
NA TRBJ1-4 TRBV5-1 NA CASSLGGSNEKLFF TGCGCCAGCAGCTTGGGAGGTTCTAATGAAAAACTGTTTTTT
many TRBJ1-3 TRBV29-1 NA CSAGSRSSGNTIYF TGCAGCGCCGGCAGTAGGAGCTCTGGAAACACCATATATTTT
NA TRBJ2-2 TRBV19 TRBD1 CASTITGGQVTGELFF TGTGCCAGTACCATAACAGGGGGGCAGGTCACCGGGGAGCTGTTTTTT
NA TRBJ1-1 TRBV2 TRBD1 CASSRRAGGSQTEAFF TGTGCCAGCTCCAGGCGGGCAGGGGGCTCTCAAACTGAAGCTTTCTTT
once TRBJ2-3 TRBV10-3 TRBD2 CAIRRGLAGLTDTQYF TGTGCCATCAGGAGGGGACTAGCGGGGCTCACAGATACGCAGTATTTT
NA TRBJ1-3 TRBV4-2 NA CASSQVPGSQSSGNTIYF TGTGCCAGCAGCCAAGTCCCCGGGTCTCAGAGCTCTGGAAACACCATATATTTT
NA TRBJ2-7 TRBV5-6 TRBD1 CASSLGQGFGEQYF TGTGCCAGCAGCTTAGGACAGGGTTTTGGCGAGCAGTACTTC
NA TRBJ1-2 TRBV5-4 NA CASSLVRDIANYGYTF TGTGCCAGCAGCTTAGTCCGGGACATAGCTAACTATGGCTACACCTTC
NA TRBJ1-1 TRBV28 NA CASSLSDRRNTEAFF TGTGCCAGCAGTTTATCCGACAGGCGGAACACTGAAGCTTTCTTT
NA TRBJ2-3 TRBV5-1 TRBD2 CASSPSRGGVSRSTDTQYF TGCGCCAGCAGCCCCTCTCGCGGGGGGGTTAGTAGGTCCACAGATACGCAGTATTTT
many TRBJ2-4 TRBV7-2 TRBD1 CASSPRDRDPHMAKNIQYF TGTGCCAGCAGCCCTCGTGACAGGGACCCCCATATGGCCAAAAACATTCAGTACTTC
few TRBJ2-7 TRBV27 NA CASSRTGYEQYF TGTGCCAGCAGTAGAACAGGGTACGAGCAGTACTTC
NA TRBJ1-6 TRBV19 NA CASSIFARENSPLHF TGTGCCAGTAGTATATTCGCCAGGGAAAATTCACCCCTCCACTTT
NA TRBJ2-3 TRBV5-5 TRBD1 CASSERQGRSTDTQYF TGTGCCAGCAGCGAGAGACAGGGGAGGTCCACAGATACGCAGTATTTT
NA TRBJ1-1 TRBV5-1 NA CASSLAGGIPNTEAFF TGCGCCAGCAGCTTGGCCGGAGGAATCCCCAACACTGAAGCTTTCTTT
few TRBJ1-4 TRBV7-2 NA CASSLRPRGEEKLFF TGTGCCAGCAGCCTCCGCCCCCGTGGTGAGGAAAAACTGTTTTTT
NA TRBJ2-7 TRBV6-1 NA CASLLVDRLYEQYF TGTGCCAGCTTACTGGTTGACAGGCTTTACGAGCAGTACTTC
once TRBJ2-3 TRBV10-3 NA CAISDWTATTDTQYF TGTGCCATCAGTGACTGGACAGCGACCACAGATACGCAGTATTTT